The entry below describes one T cell receptor (beta chain). The antigen is not known. A much more abundant neighbour one base away suggests this may be a read error. The conserved final phenylalanine or tryptophan is absent from the CDR3, which likely points to a read error. TCRdb re-derived calls from the reads in MiXCR, one entry per CDR3 protein. The repertoire holds under 100,000 distinct CDR3 sequences, with 3.7% as singletons. The sample comes from a study of T cell repertoires in cytomegalovirus infection. Study information: Both a matching HLA type and CMV infection were indicated by public TCR beta signatures.

Study-wide results and limits: Carriers of CMV and the relevant HLA type were discriminated by public TCR beta frequency. HLA-C-restricted CMV-specific TCR beta clonotypes prevailed in the ex vivo response.

Between the trimmed V and J ends, which lost 3 bases and 7 bases, there was a span of 13 bases. Germline-derived CDR1 and CDR2 are LNHDA and SQIVND (reference sequence). The CDR3 length is 14 residues. Sample: PBMCs. This chain uses TRBV19 with TRBJ1-5; D ambiguous. The clonotype originates from a human donor in good health (CMV status not recorded). Some clones in this sample may be carry-over from other donors' samples. CDR3 bases: TGTGCCAGTAGTATCACGTATGGTGGGCAGCCCCAGCATTCT. Protein sequence: CASSITYGGQPQHS.